These T cell receptor beta chains were read from a single sample in a study of CD8 T cells in ankylosing spondylitis. TCRdb re-called the 5' RACE reads through MiXCR, storing one row per CDR3 protein. The table includes around 130,000 distinct CDR3 sequences, around 9.3% detected once. The sample consisted of blood, either unsorted or a sorted T cell fraction (not recorded which). All receptors derive from a male donor with ankylosing spondylitis or in good health (not recorded which). Each CDR3 is given with its conserved first and last residue. Each record gives: CDR3 DNA, CDR3 protein, V gene, J gene, CDR3 length, clone size, D gene. D genes are given only for firm matches. The listing skips clone size in some rows; elsewhere it reads once, few, many or a size class.

CDR3 DNA: TGTGCCAGCAGCTTGGAGAGGACAGGAAACTATGGCTACACCTTC; CDR3 protein: CASSLERTGNYGYTF; V gene: TRBV5-8; J gene: TRBJ1-2; CDR3 length: 15; clone size: -; D gene: TRBD1
CDR3 DNA: TGTGCCAGCAGTCCAGGGGGACTCGGCTACACCTTC; CDR3 protein: CASSPGGLGYTF; V gene: TRBV27; J gene: TRBJ1-2; CDR3 length: 12; clone size: many; D gene: TRBD1
CDR3 DNA: TGTGCCAGCAGTCGACTAGCAGATGGGGAGACCCAGTACTTC; CDR3 protein: CASSRLADGETQYF; V gene: TRBV5-4; J gene: TRBJ2-5; CDR3 length: 14; clone size: few; D gene: TRBD2
CDR3 DNA: TGTGCCAGCAGCTTAGACGCGGGAGGAGATACGCAGTATTTT; CDR3 protein: CASSLDAGGDTQYF; V gene: TRBV7-2; J gene: TRBJ2-3; CDR3 length: 14; clone size: many; D gene: TRBD2
CDR3 DNA: TGCAGCGTTGATCAGACTAGCGGGAATGAGCAGTTCTTC; CDR3 protein: CSVDQTSGNEQFF; V gene: TRBV29-1; J gene: TRBJ2-1; CDR3 length: 13; clone size: many; D gene: TRBD2
CDR3 DNA: TGCAGTGCTAGAGTACTAGCGGGAGGAGTGGAGTACTTC; CDR3 protein: CSARVLAGGVEYF; V gene: TRBV20-1; J gene: TRBJ2-5; CDR3 length: 13; clone size: many; D gene: TRBD2
CDR3 DNA: TGTGCCAGCAGCTTTTCGGGAGTTGAGCAGTTCTTC; CDR3 protein: CASSFSGVEQFF; V gene: TRBV5-5; J gene: TRBJ2-1; CDR3 length: 12; clone size: many; D gene: -
CDR3 DNA: TGCAGTGCTAGAGGACTAGCACCAGAGACCCAGTACTTC; CDR3 protein: CSARGLAPETQYF; V gene: TRBV20-1; J gene: TRBJ2-5; CDR3 length: 13; clone size: many; D gene: TRBD2
CDR3 DNA: TGTGCCAGCAGCCCTCGGGGACAGGCCACCTACAATGAGCAGTTCTTC; CDR3 protein: CASSPRGQATYNEQFF; V gene: TRBV4-2; J gene: TRBJ2-1; CDR3 length: 16; clone size: -; D gene: TRBD1
CDR3 DNA: TGTGCCAGCAGCTGGCCGGCTAGCGGGAGCTATGAGCAGTTCTTC; CDR3 protein: CASSWPASGSYEQFF; V gene: TRBV5-5; J gene: TRBJ2-1; CDR3 length: 15; clone size: many; D gene: TRBD2
CDR3 DNA: TGTGCCAGCAGCATTGGACACGAAGAGACCCAGTACTTC; CDR3 protein: CASSIGHEETQYF; V gene: TRBV7-3; J gene: TRBJ2-5; CDR3 length: 13; clone size: -; D gene: -
CDR3 DNA: TGCAGTGCAATACAGGGGGCTGACACCGGGGAGCTGTTTTTT; CDR3 protein: CSAIQGADTGELFF; V gene: TRBV20-1; J gene: TRBJ2-2; CDR3 length: 14; clone size: few; D gene: TRBD1
CDR3 DNA: TGTGCCAGCAGTTTAAACAGGTGGAACGAGCAGTACTTC; CDR3 protein: CASSLNRWNEQYF; V gene: TRBV12-3/TRBV12-4; J gene: TRBJ2-7; CDR3 length: 13; clone size: -; D gene: -
CDR3 DNA: TGCAGCGTGGGGGGTAGCTCTGGGGCCAACGTCCTGACTTTC; CDR3 protein: CSVGGSSGANVLTF; V gene: TRBV29-1; J gene: TRBJ2-6; CDR3 length: 14; clone size: -; D gene: -
CDR3 DNA: TGTGCCAGCAGTGACAGGTTCTCCTACGAGCAGTACTTC; CDR3 protein: CASSDRFSYEQYF; V gene: TRBV6-1; J gene: TRBJ2-7; CDR3 length: 13; clone size: few; D gene: -
CDR3 DNA: TGTGCCAGCAGCGTGTTAACTAGCGGAGTGAACACCGGGGAGCTGTTTTTT; CDR3 protein: CASSVLTSGVNTGELFF; V gene: TRBV9; J gene: TRBJ2-2; CDR3 length: 17; clone size: many; D gene: TRBD2
CDR3 DNA: TGCAGTGCTAACAACGCCGACTCCTACAATGAGCAGTTCTTC; CDR3 protein: CSANNADSYNEQFF; V gene: TRBV20-1; J gene: TRBJ2-1; CDR3 length: 14; clone size: few; D gene: -
CDR3 DNA: TGTGCCAGCAGCCAAGGTCCCGGGAGGAAAGATACGCAGTATTTT; CDR3 protein: CASSQGPGRKDTQYF; V gene: TRBV3-1; J gene: TRBJ2-3; CDR3 length: 15; clone size: -; D gene: TRBD2
CDR3 DNA: TGCGCCAGCAGCCCCGGGGGAAACAGGGACTACGAGCAGTACTTC; CDR3 protein: CASSPGGNRDYEQYF; V gene: TRBV5-1; J gene: TRBJ2-7; CDR3 length: 15; clone size: many; D gene: -
CDR3 DNA: TGTGCCAGCTCCCCGGCCCACATGGATAGGACCCAGTACTTC; CDR3 protein: CASSPAHMDRTQYF; V gene: TRBV18; J gene: TRBJ2-5; CDR3 length: 14; clone size: many; D gene: -
CDR3 DNA: TGTGCCAGCAGCTTAGTTCTCCAAGAGACCCAGTACTTC; CDR3 protein: CASSLVLQETQYF; V gene: TRBV7-2; J gene: TRBJ2-5; CDR3 length: 13; clone size: many; D gene: -
CDR3 DNA: TGTGCCAGCGGGTCCGAGGCCCTTTATGGCTACACCTTC; CDR3 protein: CASGSEALYGYTF; V gene: TRBV6-6; J gene: TRBJ1-2; CDR3 length: 13; clone size: few; D gene: -
CDR3 DNA: TGTGCCAGCAGTTATTCGGGACAGGGTCTCTACAATGAGCAGTTCTTC; CDR3 protein: CASSYSGQGLYNEQFF; V gene: TRBV6-5; J gene: TRBJ2-1; CDR3 length: 16; clone size: few; D gene: TRBD1
CDR3 DNA: TGCGCCAGCAGCCAAGGTAGCGGGAGTTCCTACAATGAGCAGTTCTTC; CDR3 protein: CASSQGSGSSYNEQFF; V gene: TRBV4-3; J gene: TRBJ2-1; CDR3 length: 16; clone size: few; D gene: TRBD2